This T cell receptor (beta chain) emerged from a study of blood T cells in healthy people across ages (dated by TCRdb to about 2015). Context from the whole study: In model experiments, roughly one uniquely barcoded TCR beta cDNA molecule per two T cells was captured by template switching. To track age-related changes in TCR beta repertoire diversity, the study relied on deep sequencing normalized with unique cDNA molecular identifiers. To avoid experimental bias, donors of different ages were spread randomly across the sequencing lanes. Four age groups were formed from the donors: young (average roughly 15 years), middle-aged (more than 35), aged (roughly 58) and long-lived (approximately 80). For two donors (one aged 18 to 29 and one aged 80 or older), the study analyzed two additional independent replicas of 1 million unique cDNA reads from the same blood draw. Study-wide findings and limitations: Estimates of total diversity based on one million sequenced T cells were considered lower bounds and underestimates. Compared with the aged group, the long-lived group had more naive CD4+ T cells, fewer expanded clones and increased TCR diversity, suggesting age selection. The CMV infection status of donors was not known, potentially confounding age-related changes in expanded clonotypes. The percentage of naive T cells measured by flow cytometry correlated strongly with observed TCR beta diversity. Bulk unsorted PBMC profiling prevented conclusive comparison of naive and antigen-experienced compartments. As age increased, observed TCR beta diversity per million T cells dropped in a roughly linear way, and a significant reduction was already evident by age about 36.

The germline V gene yields MNHNS for CDR1 and SASEGT for CDR2. The V and J ends are trimmed by 4 bases and 3 bases, leaving 7 bases between them. The CDR3, cysteine through phenylalanine, is 13 amino acids long. Left in the record is the CDR3 DNA by itself, 39 bases read in frame from the first base. The donors were some 36 Caucasian individuals from Russia, aged roughly 6 to 90 years, who were systemically healthy. Around 10 milliliters of peripheral blood were collected from each donor into EDTA-treated Vacutainer tubes. Ficoll-Paque density-gradient centrifugation was used to isolate PBMCs, with at least 7 million obtained per sample. Total RNA, at least 6 micrograms per sample, was extracted from PBMCs with Trizol reagent. The percentages of naive CD45RAhigh/CD27high T cells were determined by flow cytometry on a PBMC aliquot from every donor. As regards this clonotype: No antigen is known for it. No base quality values were provided; no much bigger clone lies one nucleotide off.

Library method: 5' RACE. The instrument was an Illumina HiSeq 2500. A second PCR of roughly 7 to 12 cycles was performed with a sample-barcoded 5' primer and a J-beta primer mix. A template-switch 5' adaptor carrying 12 random nucleotides introduced a unique molecular identifier onto each TCR beta cDNA molecule. Each sample yielded at least 2.5 million CDR3-containing paired-end reads. First-strand cDNA was synthesized from all RNA with the Mint cDNA synthesis kit, primed by a TRBC-specific oligonucleotide. All cDNA was treated with uracil-DNA glycosylase and then went through a first 18-cycle PCR with the universal primers M1SS and BC2_uni_R. The study's processing was this. Normalization of each sample was performed by random selection of 1 million high-quality reads, each carrying a distinct molecular identifier. Reads sharing molecular identifiers were discarded rather than binned into consensus sequences. MiTCR, run with a Q25 quality threshold and the strictest error-elimination algorithm, handled CDR3 identification, clonotype clustering and error correction. Lower-bound total TCR beta diversity was estimated with a nonparametric unseen species model using Euler transformation. TCRdb reprocessing: public reads trimmed at Q25 with fastp, clones called with MiXCR, in-frame beta chains kept. CDR3 protein sequences are deduplicated, and each keeps its most common genes and DNA. V and J calls and clone size were set by TCRdb, not the authors. Within this sample are approximately 600,000 distinct CDR3 sequences, with about 54% of them counted one time only. The ten biggest clones cover 35% to 40% of the sample.

This chain joins TRBV6-1 to TRBJ1-5; confidence is insufficient to name the D gene. The sample taken for sequencing was blood. This sequence originates from a man aged 60 to 69 in good health. The CDR3 here reads CASSGAHNQPQHF. The DNA sequence is TGTGCCAGCAGTGGGGCCCACAATCAGCCCCAGCATTTT.